This T cell receptor (beta chain) comes out of a study of cytomegalovirus exposure and HLA in healthy donors. The germline V and J ends were trimmed by 4 bases and 7 bases, with 10 bases remaining between them. Germline values: CDR1 MDHEN, CDR2 SYDVKM. The CDR3 contains 13 residues. This clone appeared a single time. The PCR employed 60 Vbeta primers together with 13 Jbeta primers. The repertoire was sequenced with immunoSEQ multiplex PCR; TCRdb's copy has only in-frame clones and lacks some. The profile shows fewer than 95,000 clones, under 80% of them singletons. Sequencing was performed on PBMCs. The rearrangement links TRBV28 to TRBJ2-2; maybe TRBD2 (6 bases). This TCR derives from a woman under 40 in good health and CMV-seronegative. The CDR3 here is CASSSGRFGELFF. The DNA for the CDR3 is TGTGCCAGCAGTTCCGGGAGATTCGGGGAGCTGTTTTTT.